This TCR beta chain originates from a study of T cells after yellow fever vaccination. Study-level background: Fractions with few cells were prepared using SMART-Seq v4 Ultra Low Input. Regarding the study as a whole: CD4 and CD8 compartments shared a small share of clonotypes, likely from convergent recombination. FACS-sorted repertoires could contain abundant clonotypes contaminating from the bulk population.

Synthesis of TCR cDNA relied on 5'RACE template switching, which attached a universal primer site and UMIs. TCRdb re-called the 5' RACE reads with MiXCR, one entry per CDR3 protein. The data show roughly 400,000 distinct CDR3 sequences, with approximately 18% seen just once and 15% to 20% held by the top ten. As regards this clonotype: Its target is not known.

This sequence originates from a man aged 18-30 years who received the YFV17D yellow fever vaccine. The source was PBMCs, collected before the yellow fever booster vaccination.

The CDR3 DNA follows: TGTGCCAGCAGCTTAGGGTATAGCTCCTACAATGAGCAGTTCTTC. This encodes CASSLGYSSYNEQFF. This rearrangement joins TRBV7-2 to TRBJ2-1; D is undetermined. Germline V gene lookup returns CDR1 SGHTA and CDR2 FQGNSA. V dropped 1 base and J dropped 0 bases, with 7 bases sitting between them. The CDR3 extends over 15 amino acids.